Listed below are T cell receptor beta chains from one sample, sequenced in a study of graft-versus-host responses after intestinal transplantation. Sequenced by immunoSEQ multiplex PCR; TCRdb stores in-frame clones only, minus some. Of around 90,000 clones in the sample, roughly 92% were seen once. No cognate antigen is known for these TCRs. Sequencing used unstimulated CD4+ T cells sorted from spleen or lymph node cells, obtained before intestinal transplant. The source of these receptors is a human donor who received an intestinal transplant. The CDR3 runs from the conserved cysteine through the conserved F or W. The order of the fields is V gene, D gene, CDR3 protein. D genes are given only for firm matches.

V gene: TRBV10-1; D gene: NA; CDR3 protein: CASSEIRAFTDTQYF
V gene: TRBV19; D gene: NA; CDR3 protein: CASSMGLQETQYF
V gene: TRBV27; D gene: TRBD2; CDR3 protein: CASTLAGAPDTQYF
V gene: TRBV6-5; D gene: TRBD1; CDR3 protein: CASSRDRGSYEQYF
V gene: TRBV10-2; D gene: TRBD2; CDR3 protein: CASSEGLAGVTEQFF
V gene: TRBV30; D gene: NA; CDR3 protein: CAWDDGRPYNEQFF
V gene: TRBV5-4; D gene: NA; CDR3 protein: CASSLEGRPYEQYF
V gene: TRBV27; D gene: TRBD1; CDR3 protein: CASSPRGQGLSWYNEQFF
V gene: TRBV19; D gene: TRBD2; CDR3 protein: CASSILSSGSETQYF
V gene: TRBV9; D gene: NA; CDR3 protein: CASSKTPQGTYEQYF
V gene: TRBV27; D gene: NA; CDR3 protein: CASSSNRVLETQYF
V gene: TRBV2; D gene: NA; CDR3 protein: CASSGALRRGRGNEQLF
V gene: TRBV4-1; D gene: NA; CDR3 protein: CASSQDPNQPQHF
V gene: TRBV10-1; D gene: NA; CDR3 protein: CASSEGAADTQYF
V gene: TRBV6-5; D gene: TRBD1; CDR3 protein: CASSYSDRANTIYF
V gene: TRBV21-1; D gene: NA; CDR3 protein: CASSSNRVPSGRGYNEQFF
V gene: TRBV27; D gene: TRBD1; CDR3 protein: CASSSRDRGEGYTF
V gene: TRBV27; D gene: NA; CDR3 protein: CASTLAGGTNEKLFF
V gene: TRBV10-1; D gene: NA; CDR3 protein: CASSESGGAEQFF
V gene: TRBV30; D gene: NA; CDR3 protein: CAWIGFQETQYF